Presented here are 8 T cell receptor beta chains from one specimen sequenced in a study of blood T cell repertoires in COVID-19 (dated by TCRdb to between 2020 and 2021). Receptors were amplified or captured by the immunoSEQ multiplex PCR assay. TCRdb took over this immuneACCESS table, retaining in-frame rearrangements with V and J assigned. Such tables are incomplete; in checked studies, under half of the missing clones stem from an unresolved V gene, and the remainder is unexplained. This sample comprises 150,000 or so clones, roughly 78% of them detected only once. The ten largest clones capture 8.1% of the sample. Sample: peripheral blood. Every receptor here comes from an older woman with COVID-19, enrolled during active disease.

The CDR3 DNA reads TGTGCCAGCAGTTCTGCCCCCGGCAGGGCGGAAGATACGCAGTATTTT. Its translation: CASSSAPGRAEDTQYF. The V gene is TRBV28, the J gene TRBJ2-3, with a tentative D call TRBD1 (5 bases). The V and J ends lost 4 bases and 5 bases respectively, with 19 bases between them. Germline CDR1 reads MDHEN; CDR2 reads SYDVKM. This CDR3 spans 16 amino acids.

The chain combines TRBV28 with TRBJ1-2; no firm D call. CDR1 MDHEN and CDR2 SYDVKM come from the germline V gene. CDR3 length equals 13 residues. Trimming cost V 11 bases and J 3 bases, with 16 bases left between them. The CDR3 spells CALGRGSDYGYTF. DNA of the CDR3: TGTGCCCTGGGGAGAGGGTCGGACTATGGCTACACCTTC.

The chain has TRBV2 and TRBJ1-2; D is undetermined. The germline V gene has CDR1 SNHLY and CDR2 FYNNEI. V was shortened by 4 bases and J by 1 base, with 7 bases between the two germline ends. The CDR3 extends over 13 amino acids. The CDR3 DNA reads as TGTGCCAGCAGTGTGGAGATTAACTATGGCTACACCTTC. It encodes CASSVEINYGYTF.

V is TRBV7-2 and J is TRBJ2-3, with 10 bases identical to TRBD2. The CDR3 length is 14 residues. V was pared by 5 bases and J by 4 bases, with 3 bases of the junction left unmatched. The germline V gene encodes CDR1 SGHTA and CDR2 FQGNSA. This chain's CDR3 is CASSPSGRADTQYF. DNA for the CDR3: TGTGCCAGCAGCCCTAGCGGGAGAGCAGATACGCAGTATTTT. Looking up the rest from reference TRBV7-2 and TRBJ2-3 gives the full variable domain: GAGVSQSPSNKVTEKGKDVELRCDPISGHTALYWYRQSLGQGLEFLIYFQGNSAPDKSGLPSDRFSAERTGGSVSTLTIQRTQQEDSAVYLCASSPSGRADTQYFGPGTRLTVL.

This clone came up a few times. J is TRBJ1-5 and V is TRBV6-6, with D perhaps TRBD1 (6 bases). V gave up 5 bases and J gave up 3 bases, with 17 bases separating them. CDR1 is MNHNY and CDR2 is SVGAGI in the germline V gene (reference sequence). The CDR3 spans 16 residues. This chain's CDR3 is CASSPRTGQNNQPQHF. Here the CDR3 DNA reads TGTGCCAGCAGTCCCAGAACAGGACAGAACAATCAGCCCCAGCATTTT.

CDR3 sequence: CASSLTRRGSQETQYF. CDR3 bases: TGCGCCAGCAGCTTGACTCGCAGGGGCTCCCAAGAGACCCAGTACTTC. The J gene is TRBJ2-5, the V gene TRBV5-1, with D perhaps TRBD1 (6 bases). Deletions cut 1 base from V and 1 base from J, with 14 bases between. CDR1 and CDR2 from the germline V gene are SGHRS and YFSETQ. The CDR3 is 16 amino acids.

The chain recombines TRBV5-1 with TRBJ2-5; D is unclear. The CDR3 totals 13 residues. CDR1 and CDR2 (germline): SGHRS, YFSETQ. V was trimmed by 3 bases and J by 5 bases, leaving 11 bases between them. CDR3 DNA: TGCGCCAGCAGCTGGATAATCGGGGAGACCCAGTACTTC. This encodes CASSWIIGETQYF.

This clone was observed once. The chain employs TRBV6-6 and TRBJ2-1, with D tentatively TRBD1 (5 bases). The CDR3 runs 12 residues. CDR1 MNHNY and CDR2 SVGAGI come from the germline V gene (reference sequence). With 5 bases removed from V and 5 bases from J, the gap between germline ends came to 7 bases. CDR3 coding DNA: TGTGCCAGCAGTCTGACAGACAATGAGCAGTTCTTC. Its protein is CASSLTDNEQFF.